The entry below describes one T cell receptor beta chain. The data were taken from a study of blood T cell repertoires in COVID-19. The CDR3 is made up of 14 amino acids. In germline, CDR1 is SNHLY, CDR2 FYNNEI. Trimming left V 3 bases short and J 5 bases short, with 13 bases between. Sequenced by immunoSEQ multiplex PCR; TCRdb stores in-frame clones only, minus some. The profile shows 200,000 or so clones, 70% to 85% of them singletons. The rearrangement uses TRBV2 and TRBJ1-1; maybe TRBD1 (6 bases). This clonotype was obtained from a woman in her 30s with acute or convalescent COVID-19. The material sequenced was peripheral blood. The CDR3 spells CASSDFRGGTEAFF. In DNA form, the CDR3 reads TGTGCCAGCAGTGATTTCAGGGGTGGAACTGAAGCTTTCTTT.